Described below is a single T cell receptor (beta chain) sequence and its context. Its antigen remains unknown. A roughly 200 ng quantity of DNA, approximately 29,000 T cell genomes, went into the sorted-subset replicate PCRs. Using immunoSEQ multiplex PCR, the repertoire was profiled, and TCRdb retains in-frame clones only, with some absent. The table shows around 690,000 clones, with less than 95% occurring only once. The data were obtained in a study of shared clonotypes between healthy human individuals. Study-wide results and limits: It was observed that roughly 5.4% of naive CD4 clonotypes were shared across several donors.

Germline-derived CDR1 and CDR2 are MNHNS and SASEGT. This CDR3 has 12 residues. The V end lost 6 bases, the J end lost 9 bases, and 12 bases lay between the germline ends. None of the donors, who were healthy HIV-negative adults, had recently had acute infections or vaccinations. CD8 memory was a combination of CD45RO+ cells and CCR7-negative CD45RA+ TemRA cells. This rearrangement joins TRBV6-1 to TRBJ2-1; the D gene is possibly TRBD2 (5 bases). Sequencing was done on a sample of memory CD8+ T cells from PBMCs. Subset of the sample: CD45RO+ cells pooled with CCR7-negative TemRA cells. The TCR sequence derives from a young man in good health. Some clones in this sample may be carry-over from other donors' samples. The CDR3 DNA reads TGTGCCAGCAGCGGACTCGCTATTGAGCAGTTCTTC. This codes for CASSGLAIEQFF.